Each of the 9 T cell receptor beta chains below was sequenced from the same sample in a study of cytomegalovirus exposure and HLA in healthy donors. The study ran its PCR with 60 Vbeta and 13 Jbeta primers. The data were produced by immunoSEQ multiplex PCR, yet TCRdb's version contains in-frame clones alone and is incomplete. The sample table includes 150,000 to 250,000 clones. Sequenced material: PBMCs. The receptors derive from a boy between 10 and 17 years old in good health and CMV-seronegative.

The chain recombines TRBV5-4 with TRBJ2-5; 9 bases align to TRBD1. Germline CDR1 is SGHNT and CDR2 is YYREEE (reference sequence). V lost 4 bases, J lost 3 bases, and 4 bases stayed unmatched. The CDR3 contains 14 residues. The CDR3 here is CASSVRDREETQYF. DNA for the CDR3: TGTGCCAGCAGCGTCCGGGACAGGGAAGAGACCCAGTACTTC.

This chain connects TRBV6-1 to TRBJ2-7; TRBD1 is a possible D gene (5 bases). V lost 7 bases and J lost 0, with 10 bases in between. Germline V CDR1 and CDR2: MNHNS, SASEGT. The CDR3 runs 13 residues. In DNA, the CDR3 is TGTGCCAGCACGACAGCAAACTCCTACGAGCAGTACTTC. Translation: CASTTANSYEQYF.

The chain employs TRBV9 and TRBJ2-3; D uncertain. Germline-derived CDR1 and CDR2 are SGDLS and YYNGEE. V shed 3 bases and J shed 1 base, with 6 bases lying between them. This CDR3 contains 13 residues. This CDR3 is CASSARGTDTQYF. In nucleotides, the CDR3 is TGTGCCAGCAGCGCCCGTGGCACAGATACGCAGTATTTT.

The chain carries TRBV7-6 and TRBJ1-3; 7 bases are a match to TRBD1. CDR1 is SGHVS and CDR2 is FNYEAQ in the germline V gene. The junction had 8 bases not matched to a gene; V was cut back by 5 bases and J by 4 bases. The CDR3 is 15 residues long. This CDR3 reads CASSTLTGEGNTIYF. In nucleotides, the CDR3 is TGTGCCAGCAGCACCCTCACAGGGGAAGGAAACACCATATATTTT.

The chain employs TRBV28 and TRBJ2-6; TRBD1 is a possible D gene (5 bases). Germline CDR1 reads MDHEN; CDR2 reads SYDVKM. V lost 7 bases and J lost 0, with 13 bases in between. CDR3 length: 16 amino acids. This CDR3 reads CASKTGAASGANVLTF. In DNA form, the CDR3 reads TGTGCCAGCAAAACTGGGGCAGCCTCTGGGGCCAACGTCCTGACTTTC.

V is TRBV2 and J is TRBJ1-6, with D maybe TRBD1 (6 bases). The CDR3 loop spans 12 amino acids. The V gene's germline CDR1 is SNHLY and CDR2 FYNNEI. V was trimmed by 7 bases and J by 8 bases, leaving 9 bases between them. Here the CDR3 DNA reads TGTGCCAGCACCAGGGGTGATTCACCCCTCCACTTT. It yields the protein CASTRGDSPLHF.

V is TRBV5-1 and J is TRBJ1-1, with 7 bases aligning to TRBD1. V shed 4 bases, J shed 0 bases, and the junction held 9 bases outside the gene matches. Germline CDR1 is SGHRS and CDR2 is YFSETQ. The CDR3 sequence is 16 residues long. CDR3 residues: CASSEDRRRMNTEAFF. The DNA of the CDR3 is TGCGCCAGCAGCGAGGACAGGCGCCGCATGAACACTGAAGCTTTCTTT.

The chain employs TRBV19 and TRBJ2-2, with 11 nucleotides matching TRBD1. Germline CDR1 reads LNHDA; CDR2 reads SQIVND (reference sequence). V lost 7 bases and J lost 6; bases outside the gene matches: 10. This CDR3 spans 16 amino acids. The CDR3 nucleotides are TGTGCCAGTACCAAACCTGGGACAGGGGGGGCCGGGGAGCTGTTTTTT. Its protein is CASTKPGTGGAGELFF.

DNA for the CDR3: TGTGCCAGCAGCCAAGTGGGGCCGGAGACCCAGTACTTC. Its translation is CASSQVGPETQYF. The J gene is TRBJ2-5, the V gene TRBV14, with D possibly matching TRBD1 (5 bases). V was pared by 1 base and J by 5 bases, with 8 bases between. This CDR3 region has 13 residues. CDR1 is SGHDN and CDR2 is FVKESK in the germline V gene. The variable domain in full, with the rest retrieved from reference TRBV14 and TRBJ2-5, is EAGVTQFPSHSVIEKGQTVTLRCDPISGHDNLYWYRRVMGKEIKFLLHFVKESKQDESGMPNNRFLAERTGGTYSTLKVQPAELEDSGVYFCASSQVGPETQYFGPGTRLLVL.